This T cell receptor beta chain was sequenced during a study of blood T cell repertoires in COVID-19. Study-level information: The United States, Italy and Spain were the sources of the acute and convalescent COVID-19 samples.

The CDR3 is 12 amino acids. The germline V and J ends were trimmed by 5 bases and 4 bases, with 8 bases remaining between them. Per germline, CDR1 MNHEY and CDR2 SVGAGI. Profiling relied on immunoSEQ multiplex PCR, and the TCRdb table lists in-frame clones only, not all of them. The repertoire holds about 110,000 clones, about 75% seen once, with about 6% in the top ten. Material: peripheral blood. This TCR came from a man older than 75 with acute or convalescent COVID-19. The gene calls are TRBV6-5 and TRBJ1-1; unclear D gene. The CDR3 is CASSPGSTEAFF. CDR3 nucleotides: TGTGCCAGCAGTCCCGGGAGCACTGAAGCTTTCTTT.